The 11 T cell receptor beta chains below all came from one sample that was sequenced in a study of blood T cell repertoires in COVID-19. Repertoires were generated with immunoSEQ multiplex PCR, while TCRdb's copy carries only in-frame clones and drops some. The table lists around 200,000 clones, 65% to 85% of them singletons. Sample: peripheral blood. The receptor set was obtained from a middle-aged man with active or convalescent COVID-19.

This clone was seen only once. This sequence joins TRBV28 and TRBJ1-6; 8 nucleotides match TRBD1. Germline lookup yields CDR1 MDHEN and CDR2 SYDVKM. This CDR3 is built from 15 residues. V dropped 5 bases and J dropped 7; count of bases not matched to a gene: 7. The CDR3 sequence is CASSVGQGGNSPLHF. CDR3 coding DNA: TGTGCCAGCAGTGTAGGACAGGGTGGGAATTCACCCCTCCACTTT.

In its sample, this clone was seen a few times. The J gene is TRBJ1-4, the V gene TRBV5-1; D gene uncertain. The germline gives CDR1 SGHRS, CDR2 YFSETQ. V dropped 4 bases and J dropped 0 bases, with 13 bases sitting between them. The CDR3 has 16 residues. Here the CDR3 reads CASSTTVVATNEKLFF. Here the CDR3 DNA reads TGCGCCAGCAGCACCACAGTCGTTGCAACTAATGAAAAACTGTTTTTT.

The J gene is TRBJ1-2, the V gene TRBV7-2; no clear D. Trimming pared 3 bases from V and 8 bases from J, leaving 16 bases between. There are 14 residues in the CDR3. Germline assignment: CDR1 SGHTA and CDR2 FQGNSA. CDR3 coding DNA: TGTGCCAGCAGCTTCAGGAATCCCTTAATGGGCTACACCTTC. Translated, it gives CASSFRNPLMGYTF.

The chain links TRBV4-1 to TRBJ1-2; D is ambiguous. The CDR3 extends over 15 amino acids. Trimming took off 2 bases at V and 0 bases at J, with 10 bases between the two ends. From germline, CDR1 is MGHRA and CDR2 YSYEKL. CDR3 DNA sequence: TGCGCCAGCAGCCAACCGACGGAGGCTAACTATGGCTACACCTTC. It is translated as CASSQPTEANYGYTF.

The V call is TRBV12-3 or TRBV12-4, the J call TRBJ1-3; D is undetermined. V dropped 6 bases and J dropped 4 bases, with 10 bases sitting between them. The CDR3 covers 13 residues. CDR3 loop: CASRLGAGNTIYF. CDR3 coding DNA: TGTGCCAGCAGACTGGGAGCAGGAAACACCATATATTTT.

The CDR3 loop reads CASRSPGQGAGETQYF. The CDR3, as DNA: TGTGCCAGCCGAAGCCCGGGACAGGGGGCAGGGGAGACCCAGTACTTC. The chain is built from TRBV19 and TRBJ2-5, with TRBD1 matching over 12 bases. J was trimmed by 5 bases and V by 9 bases; bases with no gene match: 13. The CDR3 sequence is 16 residues long. CDR1 and CDR2 (germline): LNHDA, SQIVND (reference sequence).

The chain links TRBV5-1 to TRBJ1-5; a possible D gene is TRBD1 (5 bases). Per the germline V gene, CDR1 is SGHRS and CDR2 is YFSETQ. The CDR3 is 14 amino acids. Trimming pared 5 bases from V and 0 bases from J, leaving 9 bases between. CDR3 bases: TGCGCCAGCAGAATTGACAGTAGCAATCAGCCCCAGCATTTT. Its translation is CASRIDSSNQPQHF.

The rearrangement links TRBV29-1 to TRBJ2-4; D is perhaps TRBD1 (5 bases). The germline CDR1 and CDR2 sequences are SQVTM and ANQGSEA. V shed 6 bases and J shed 0 bases, with 9 bases lying between them. CDR3 length: 13 amino acids. In nucleotides, the CDR3 is TGCAGCGTACGACAGTTAGCCAAAAACATTCAGTACTTC. This encodes CSVRQLAKNIQYF. Based on the CDR3 plus reference TRBV29-1 and TRBJ2-4, the full variable domain is SAVISQKPSRDICQRGTSLTIQCQVDSQVTMMFWYRQQPGQSLTLIATANQGSEATYESGFVIDKFPISRPNLTFSTLTVSNMSPEDSSIYLCSVRQLAKNIQYFGAGTRLSVL.

V usage is TRBV4-3 and J usage is TRBJ2-7; tentatively, D is TRBD1 (6 bases). Trimming removed 4 bases at V and 4 bases at J, with 11 bases between. CDR1 and CDR2 from the germline V gene are LGHNA and YSLEER. There are 13 residues in the CDR3. CDR3 region: CASSLHREYEQYF. In DNA, the CDR3 is TGCGCCAGCAGCCTGCACAGGGAGTACGAGCAGTACTTC.

This chain joins TRBV19 and TRBJ1-3; TRBD1 matches 8 bases. V dropped 8 bases and J dropped 7; count of bases not matched to a gene: 10. This CDR3 has 14 amino acids. From germline, CDR1 is LNHDA and CDR2 SQIVND (reference sequence). In DNA form, the CDR3 reads TGTGCCAGTCTCCAAAGGACAGGGACGAACACCATATATTTT. Translating gives CASLQRTGTNTIYF.

The chain joins TRBV29-1 to TRBJ1-2; D is perhaps TRBD1 (6 bases). Between the trimmed V and J ends, which lost 3 bases and 5 bases, there was a span of 13 bases. This CDR3 is built from 13 residues. Germline V CDR1 and CDR2: SQVTM, ANQGSEA. This chain's CDR3 is CSVDGTRVYGYTF. CDR3 nucleotide sequence: TGCAGCGTTGACGGGACAAGGGTTTATGGCTACACCTTC.